This T cell receptor beta chain was sequenced during a study of blood T cell repertoires in COVID-19. On the study more broadly: Sites across the United States, Italy and Spain contributed samples from acute and convalescent COVID-19. The analysed material was cDNA or gDNA that came from T cells, B-cell-depleted T cells, or PBMCs.

This clone was counted only a few times. The repertoire was sequenced with immunoSEQ multiplex PCR; TCRdb's copy has only in-frame clones and lacks some. The repertoire has approximately 170,000 clones, 88% of them found once; the top ten carry approximately 9%. CDR1 and CDR2 from the germline V gene are MDHEN and SYDVKM. The V and J ends lost 2 bases and 6 bases respectively, with 10 bases between them. This CDR3 contains 13 residues. Clinical history as reported by participants underpinned cohort assignment. Two negative PCRs, clearance, or symptom resolution had been documented for recovered Cohort 3 donors.

This TCR was sampled from a woman aged 18-30 years who had recovered from COVID-19. Material for sequencing was PBMCs or T cells enriched from blood (not recorded which). V and J are TRBV28 and TRBJ1-2; a weak D match, TRBD1 (6 bases). DNA for the CDR3: TGTGCCAGCAGTTTACAGGGGATCGATGGCTACACCTTC. Translated: CASSLQGIDGYTF.